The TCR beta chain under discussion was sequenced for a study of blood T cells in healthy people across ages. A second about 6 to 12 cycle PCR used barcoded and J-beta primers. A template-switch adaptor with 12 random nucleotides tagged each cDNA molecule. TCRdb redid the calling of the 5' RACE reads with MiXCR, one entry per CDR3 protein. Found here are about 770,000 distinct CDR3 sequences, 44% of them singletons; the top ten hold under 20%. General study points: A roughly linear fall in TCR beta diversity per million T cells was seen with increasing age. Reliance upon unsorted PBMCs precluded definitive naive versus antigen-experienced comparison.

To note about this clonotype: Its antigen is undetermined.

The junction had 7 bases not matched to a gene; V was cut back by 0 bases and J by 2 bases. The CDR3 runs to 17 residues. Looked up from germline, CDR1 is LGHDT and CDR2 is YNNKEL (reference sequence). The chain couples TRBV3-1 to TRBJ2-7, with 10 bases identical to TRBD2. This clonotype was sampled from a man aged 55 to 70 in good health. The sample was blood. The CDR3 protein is CASSQDPKRGGAYEQYF. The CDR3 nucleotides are TGTGCCAGCAGCCAAGATCCGAAGCGGGGGGGTGCCTACGAGCAGTACTTC.